A single sample is the source of the 32 T cell receptor beta chains below, sequenced in a study of spatial heterogeneity in lung cancer. One entry per CDR3 protein results from TCRdb running MiXCR on the 5' RACE reads. Seen here are about 10,000 distinct CDR3 sequences, 9.5% to 13% observed once, and the top ten hold less than 40%. Time point noted: blood at routine non-recurrence follow-up after resection. Sample: PBMCs, taken at follow-up. The receptor source for this set is a female donor with early-stage non-small cell lung cancer.

This clonotype showed up just a few times. This chain uses TRBV11-2 with TRBJ2-1, with unresolved D. The CDR3 extends over 15 amino acids. The germline V gene encodes CDR1 SGHAT and CDR2 FQNNGV. The V gene lost 1 base and the J gene lost 4 bases, with 11 bases spanning the gap. CDR3 coding DNA: TGTGCCAGCAGCTTAGGGTCAGCAGGTTACAATGAGCAGTTCTTC. This codes for CASSLGSAGYNEQFF. The entire variable domain, with the rest obtained from reference TRBV11-2 and TRBJ2-1, is as follows: EAGVAQSPRYKIIEKRQSVAFWCNPISGHATLYWYQQILGQGPKLLIQFQNNGVVDDSQLPKDRFSAERLKGVDSTLKIQPAKLEDSAVYLCASSLGSAGYNEQFFGPGTRLTVL.

This clonotype was counted at least ten times. J is TRBJ2-1 and V is TRBV6-5; a weak D match, TRBD1 (6 bases). V gave up 2 bases and J gave up 8 bases, with 13 bases separating them. In germline, CDR1 is MNHEY, CDR2 SVGAGI. The CDR3 totals 14 residues. The CDR3 region is CASSYIGGRDEQFF. CDR3 coding DNA: TGTGCCAGCAGTTACATAGGGGGTAGAGATGAGCAGTTCTTC.

The chain recombines TRBV20-1 with TRBJ1-4; TRBD1 might be the D (5 bases). Germline lookup yields CDR1 DFQATT and CDR2 SNEGSKA (reference sequence). Trimming took 3 bases from V and 5 from J, leaving 16 bases between them. This CDR3 comprises 15 residues. CDR3: CSARNRGGTNEKLFF. Here the CDR3 DNA reads TGCAGTGCTAGGAACCGCGGCGGGACGAATGAAAAACTGTTTTTT.

This clonotype showed up many times. V is TRBV5-1 and J is TRBJ1-4, with 8 nucleotides matching TRBD1. The CDR3 has 13 amino acids. V was clipped by 4 bases and J by 7 bases; unmatched bases: 3. Germline lookup yields CDR1 SGHRS and CDR2 YFSETQ. DNA for the CDR3: TGCGCCAGCAGCGCGGACAGGGTTGAAAAACTGTTTTTT. It is translated as CASSADRVEKLFF.

V is TRBV20-1 and J is TRBJ2-5, with no clear D. The V gene's germline CDR1 is DFQATT and CDR2 SNEGSKA (reference sequence). Trimming left V 2 bases short and J 1 base short, with 11 bases between. The CDR3 totals 14 residues. The CDR3 reads CSARRRGPQETQYF. The CDR3 coding sequence is TGCAGTGCTAGACGACGCGGCCCCCAAGAGACCCAGTACTTC.

A few counts support this clonotype. The rearrangement uses TRBV12-3 or TRBV12-4 and TRBJ2-3; 12 bases map to TRBD2. The CDR3 totals 15 residues. Trimming took 8 bases from V and 6 from J; bases not matched to a gene: 9. The CDR3 nucleotides are TGTGCCAGCGGTCGGACTAGCGGGGAATCGGATACGCAGTATTTT. It translates to CASGRTSGESDTQYF.

This clonotype is medium-sized in the sample. The V call is TRBV7-2, the J call TRBJ2-7; 9 nucleotides match TRBD2. Germline loops: CDR1 SGHTA, CDR2 FQGNSA. Trimming removed 1 base from V and 2 bases from J; junction bases left unmatched: 9. CDR3 size: 17 residues. Here the CDR3 reads CASSLDGGRVTTYEQYF. CDR3 nucleotides: TGTGCCAGCAGCTTAGACGGCGGGAGGGTTACTACCTACGAGCAGTACTTC.

This clonotype was observed at least ten times. The chain recombines TRBV27 with TRBJ2-7; D is perhaps TRBD1 or TRBD2 (5 bases each). Per the germline V gene, CDR1 is MNHEY and CDR2 is SMNVEV (reference sequence). V dropped 4 bases and J dropped 1 base, with 8 bases sitting between them. The length of the CDR3 is 13 residues. For the CDR3, the DNA is TGTGCCAGCAGTTGGGGGTCTTCCTACGAGCAGTACTTC. This sequence encodes CASSWGSSYEQYF.

This clonotype was seen many times. V usage is TRBV28 and J usage is TRBJ2-6; unclear D gene. CDR1 and CDR2 (germline): MDHEN, SYDVKM. Trimming stripped 5 bases from V and 1 base from J, with 12 bases between. This CDR3 region has 16 residues. In DNA, the CDR3 is TGTGCCAGCAGTCCCGCTCATGTTTCTGGGGCCAACGTCCTGACTTTC. It codes for CASSPAHVSGANVLTF.

V and J are TRBV28 and TRBJ1-1; maybe TRBD1 (5 bases). CDR1 MDHEN and CDR2 SYDVKM come from the germline V gene. The germline V and J ends were trimmed by 7 bases and 3 bases, with 12 bases remaining between them. The CDR3 totals 13 residues. The CDR3 bases are TGTGCCAGCACCTCGGACACCTACACTGAAGCTTTCTTT. The encoded protein is CASTSDTYTEAFF.

This clonotype was detected many times. V gene TRBV7-6 combines with J gene TRBJ2-1; the match to TRBD2 covers 8 bases. Trimming took 6 bases from V and 4 from J; bases not matched to a gene: 14. This CDR3 has 17 amino acids. CDR1 and CDR2 from the germline V gene are SGHVS and FNYEAQ. The CDR3 spells CASSHYVRVAGYNEQFF. CDR3 in DNA: TGTGCCAGCAGTCATTATGTGCGGGTAGCGGGGTACAATGAGCAGTTCTTC.

This clonotype was seen many times. The J gene is TRBJ2-3, the V gene TRBV7-9; 11 nucleotides match TRBD1. CDR1 and CDR2 (germline): SEHNR, FQNEAQ (reference sequence). The junction had 10 bases not matched to a gene; V was cut back by 3 bases and J by 5 bases. The CDR3 has 17 amino acids. The CDR3 region is CASSFPWTGGDLDTQYF. CDR3 DNA sequence: TGTGCCAGCAGCTTTCCCTGGACAGGGGGCGATTTAGATACGCAGTATTTT.

In this sample, this clonotype turned up many times. This chain uses TRBV30 with TRBJ2-1, with 7 bases matching TRBD1. Germline V gives CDR1 GTSNPN, CDR2 SVGIG (reference sequence). V shed 1 base and J 5 bases; nucleotides not matched to a gene: 2. This CDR3 is built from 13 residues. This CDR3 reads CAWSEGAHNEQFF. In DNA, the CDR3 is TGTGCCTGGAGTGAGGGGGCCCACAATGAGCAGTTCTTC.

This clonotype was recorded at least ten times. V is TRBV10-3 and J is TRBJ2-7, with D possibly matching TRBD2 (7 bases). Between the trimmed V and J ends, which lost 0 bases and 2 bases, there was a span of 11 bases. This CDR3 is 15 amino acids long. The V gene's germline CDR1 is ENHRY and CDR2 SYGVKD. CDR3 residues: CAISESNGGPYEQYF. The CDR3 DNA sequence: TGTGCCATCAGTGAGTCGAACGGGGGGCCCTACGAGCAGTACTTC.

V is TRBV11-2 and J is TRBJ2-1; D is perhaps TRBD1 or TRBD2 (5 bases each). Deletions cut 5 bases from V and 9 bases from J, with 14 bases between. This CDR3 has 13 residues. Germline V CDR1 and CDR2: SGHAT, FQNNGV. The CDR3 here is CASSPPAGTEQFF. The CDR3 bases are TGTGCCAGCAGCCCCCCGGCAGGGACTGAGCAGTTCTTC.

This clonotype came up a few times. The rearrangement joins TRBV7-2 to TRBJ2-1; 8 nucleotides line up with TRBD2. CDR1 SGHTA and CDR2 FQGNSA come from the germline V gene. V was pared by 1 base and J by 14 bases, with 7 bases of the junction left unmatched. This CDR3 spans 13 amino acids. The CDR3 here is CASSLGNREGKFF. CDR3 DNA sequence: TGTGCCAGCAGCTTAGGTAACCGGGAGGGCAAGTTCTTC.

This clonotype was detected many times. The chain uses TRBV7-2 and TRBJ1-3; D is undetermined. The germline V gene has CDR1 SGHTA and CDR2 FQGNSA. The CDR3 has 15 amino acids. Trimming took 1 base from V and 0 from J, leaving 7 bases between them. As DNA, the CDR3 is TGTGCCAGCAGCTTAGAATCCGGCTCTGGAAACACCATATATTTT. The encoded protein is CASSLESGSGNTIYF.

This clonotype was found many times. The chain couples TRBV7-2 to TRBJ2-3, with 10 nucleotides matching TRBD2. CDR1 SGHTA and CDR2 FQGNSA come from the germline V gene. V was pared by 8 bases and J by 2 bases, with 1 base of the junction left unmatched. This CDR3 is 13 amino acids long. This CDR3 reads CASLAGDTDTQYF. CDR3 in DNA: TGTGCCAGCCTAGCGGGAGACACAGATACGCAGTATTTT.

The chain uses TRBV5-5 and TRBJ2-7; 8 bases match TRBD1. The CDR3 is 15 residues long. The V gene end was trimmed by 0 bases and the J gene end by 5 bases; junction bases not matched to a gene: 7. Germline V gives CDR1 SGHKS, CDR2 YYEKEE (reference sequence). The CDR3 DNA sequence: TGTGCCAGCAGCTTGGTTTACAGGGGGACCCACGAGCAGTACTTC. Residues: CASSLVYRGTHEQYF. Full variable domain (remainder filled in from reference TRBV5-5 and TRBJ2-7): DAGVTQSPTHLIKTRGQQVTLRCSPISGHKSVSWYQQVLGQGPQFIFQYYEKEERGRGNFPDRFSARQFPNYSSELNVNALLLGDSALYLCASSLVYRGTHEQYFGPGTRLTVT.

The sample holds many counts of this clonotype. The rearrangement uses TRBV29-1 and TRBJ2-1; D not resolved. The CDR3 extends over 14 amino acids. Trimming took 3 bases from V and 0 from J, leaving 9 bases between them. The germline CDR1 and CDR2 sequences are SQVTM and ANQGSEA. The CDR3 DNA reads TGCAGCGTTGACGCGGTCAGCTCCTACAATGAGCAGTTCTTC. This sequence encodes CSVDAVSSYNEQFF.

This clonotype appeared a few times. The chain employs TRBV7-6 and TRBJ1-2; D gene ambiguous. CDR1 SGHVS and CDR2 FNYEAQ come from the germline V gene. V was clipped by 3 bases and J by 4 bases, with 9 bases between them. This CDR3 is 13 amino acids long. The CDR3 DNA is TGTGCCAGCAGCTTCGCTCGTGCCTATGGCTACACCTTC. Protein sequence: CASSFARAYGYTF.

This clonotype was seen at least ten times. This chain connects TRBV7-9 to TRBJ2-1, with a tentative D call TRBD2 (5 bases). The length of the CDR3 is 17 residues. From germline, CDR1 is SEHNR and CDR2 FQNEAQ (reference sequence). Trimming removed 4 bases at V and 3 bases at J, with 19 bases between. The CDR3 DNA reads TGTGCCAGCAGCTCGGGGTGGAATTTGAGAAGCTACAATGAGCAGTTCTTC. This encodes CASSSGWNLRSYNEQFF. The full variable domain, rest sourced from reference TRBV7-9 and TRBJ2-1, is DTGVSQNPRHKITKRGQNVTFRCDPISEHNRLYWYRQTLGQGPEFLTYFQNEAQLEKSRLLSDRFSAERPKGSFSTLEIQRTEQGDSAMYLCASSSGWNLRSYNEQFFGPGTRLTVL.

This clonotype was detected many times. The rearrangement uses TRBV25-1 and TRBJ2-3, with 11 bases that match TRBD1. Trimming cost V 3 bases and J 5 bases; bases outside gene matches: 4. This CDR3 region has 15 residues. The germline V gene has CDR1 MGHDK and CDR2 SYGVNS. The CDR3 protein is CASSDGQGAGDTQYF. The DNA for the CDR3 is TGTGCCAGCAGTGATGGACAGGGGGCGGGAGATACGCAGTATTTT. Looking up the rest from reference TRBV25-1 and TRBJ2-3 gives the full variable domain: EADIYQTPRYLVIGTGKKITLECSQTMGHDKMYWYQQDPGMELHLIHYSYGVNSTEKGDLSSESTVSRIRTEHFPLTLESARPSHTSQYLCASSDGQGAGDTQYFGPGTRLTVL.

This clonotype was found many times. The chain recombines TRBV12-3 or TRBV12-4 with TRBJ2-1; unclear D gene. V lost 5 bases and J lost 12, with 20 bases in between. The length of the CDR3 is 14 residues. DNA for the CDR3: TGTGCCAGCAGTCCCTCCCGAAGGGCCTCAGTGCAGTTCTTC. Translation: CASSPSRRASVQFF.

The chain uses TRBV7-7 and TRBJ2-3, with 10 nucleotides matching TRBD2. V dropped 5 bases and J dropped 3; count of bases not matched to a gene: 11. This CDR3 comprises 17 residues. Per the germline V gene, CDR1 is SSHAT and CDR2 is FNYEAQ (reference sequence). The CDR3 region has the DNA TGTGCCAGCAGCCTCCGACTAGCGGGCGCCTCTACAGATACGCAGTATTTT. It specifies CASSLRLAGASTDTQYF.

This chain uses TRBV28 with TRBJ2-1; 10 bases match TRBD2. With 8 bases clipped from V and 8 bases from J, the junction kept 6 bases outside the gene matches. Germline CDR1 and CDR2: MDHEN and SYDVKM. CDR3 length: 13 residues. The CDR3 region is CASSSGGADEQFF. The CDR3 nucleotides read TGTGCCAGCTCCAGCGGGGGGGCTGATGAGCAGTTCTTC. Together with reference TRBV28 and TRBJ2-1, the CDR3 gives the full variable domain: DVKVTQSSRYLVKRTGEKVFLECVQDMDHENMFWYRQDPGLGLRLIYFSYDVKMKEKGDIPEGYSVSREKKERFSLILESASTNQTSMYLCASSSGGADEQFFGPGTRLTVL.

This clonotype has a count of ten or more. The CDR3 DNA sequence: TGTGCCAGCGCGCGCACAGATACGCAGTATTTT. As protein: CASARTDTQYF. The chain couples TRBV6-1 to TRBJ2-3; D is uncertain. Germline V lookup: CDR1 MNHNS, CDR2 SASEGT. This CDR3 comprises 11 residues. V was cut by 8 bases and J by 1 base, with 4 bases left in between.

This clonotype was detected only a few times. This chain connects TRBV28 to TRBJ1-2; D may be TRBD1 (5 bases). The CDR3 covers 13 residues. V gave up 7 bases and J gave up 2 bases, with 11 bases separating them. CDR1 is MDHEN and CDR2 is SYDVKM in the germline V gene. The CDR3 spells CASIGGTNYGYTF. The CDR3 nucleotides are TGTGCCAGCATAGGCGGGACCAACTATGGCTACACCTTC.

This clonotype was detected many times. The rearrangement links TRBV7-9 to TRBJ1-2; 7 bases align to TRBD1. There are 14 residues in the CDR3. The germline CDR1 and CDR2 sequences are SEHNR and FQNEAQ (reference sequence). Trimming took 4 bases from V and 4 from J; bases not matched to a gene: 6. For the CDR3, the DNA is TGTGCCAGCAGCTCCCCGGGACAGATCTATGGCTACACCTTC. Translation gives CASSSPGQIYGYTF.

This clonotype was observed a handful of times. The rearrangement uses TRBV28 and TRBJ2-1; TRBD1 matches at 8 bases. The CDR3 runs 20 residues. Germline V gene data show CDR1 as MDHEN and CDR2 as SYDVKM. The V and J ends lost 2 bases and 0 bases, in that order; junction bases with no gene match: 15. The CDR3 nucleotides read TGTGCCAGCAGTTTAGAGGTCCCAGGGGGCGGAACCAGCTCCTACAATGAGCAGTTCTTC. Encoded protein: CASSLEVPGGGTSSYNEQFF.

This clonotype is large (0.1 to 1%). It is unclear where the CDR3 begins or ends on the DNA, so no DNA is shown, and the CDR3 is as TCRdb lists it. The genes are TRBV7-5 and TRBJ2-3; TRBD2 is the table's D call, not checked against the DNA. TRBV7-5 is a known pseudogene. The CDR3 spans 18 residues, counting both ends. CDR3 sequence: CISVSEASASGNTDTQYF.

Relative to its sample, this clonotype is medium-sized. This chain uses TRBV7-2 with TRBJ2-4, with 7 bases lining up with TRBD2. Germline assignment: CDR1 SGHTA and CDR2 FQGNSA. There are 11 residues in the CDR3. V was clipped by 4 bases and J by 15 bases; unmatched bases: 6. This CDR3 is CASSSGLVLYF. The DNA of the CDR3 is TGTGCCAGCAGCTCCGGACTAGTCTTGTACTTC.